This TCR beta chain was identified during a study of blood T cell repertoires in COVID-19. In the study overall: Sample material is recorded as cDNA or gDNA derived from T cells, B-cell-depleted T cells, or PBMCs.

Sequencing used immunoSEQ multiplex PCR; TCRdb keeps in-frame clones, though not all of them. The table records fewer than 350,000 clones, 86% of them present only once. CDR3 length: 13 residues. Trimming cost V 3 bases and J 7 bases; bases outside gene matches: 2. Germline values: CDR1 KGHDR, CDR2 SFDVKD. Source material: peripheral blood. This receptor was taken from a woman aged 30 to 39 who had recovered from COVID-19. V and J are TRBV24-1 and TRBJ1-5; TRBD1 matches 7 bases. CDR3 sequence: CATSDTTGQPQHF. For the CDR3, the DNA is TGTGCCACCAGTGATACGACAGGGCAGCCCCAGCATTTT.